This T cell receptor beta chain was retrieved from a study of blood T cell repertoires in COVID-19. About the research overall: Samples came from the United States, Italy and Spain, spanning acute and convalescent COVID-19. Sources were T cells, B-cell-depleted T cells, or PBMCs; the material itself was cDNA or gDNA.

In the original workflow: Amplification from reference gene primers served as the basis for estimated nucleated cell counts. The repertoire was sequenced with immunoSEQ multiplex PCR; TCRdb's copy has only in-frame clones and lacks some. That table is the source of V, J and clone size, and D and trimming were worked out from the DNA. The sample shows about 46,000 clones, around four fifths of them seen only once. Trimming removed 5 bases from V and 2 bases from J, with 9 bases in between. Germline values: CDR1 KGHSH, CDR2 LQKENI. The CDR3 spans 13 residues. This clonotype was sampled from a woman aged 80 or over with acute or convalescent COVID-19. The sequenced sample consisted of peripheral blood. V and J are TRBV18 and TRBJ1-1; D perhaps matches TRBD1 (6 bases). The DNA of the CDR3 is TGTGCCAGCTCAAGGACAGATAACACTGAAGCTTTCTTT. It encodes CASSRTDNTEAFF.